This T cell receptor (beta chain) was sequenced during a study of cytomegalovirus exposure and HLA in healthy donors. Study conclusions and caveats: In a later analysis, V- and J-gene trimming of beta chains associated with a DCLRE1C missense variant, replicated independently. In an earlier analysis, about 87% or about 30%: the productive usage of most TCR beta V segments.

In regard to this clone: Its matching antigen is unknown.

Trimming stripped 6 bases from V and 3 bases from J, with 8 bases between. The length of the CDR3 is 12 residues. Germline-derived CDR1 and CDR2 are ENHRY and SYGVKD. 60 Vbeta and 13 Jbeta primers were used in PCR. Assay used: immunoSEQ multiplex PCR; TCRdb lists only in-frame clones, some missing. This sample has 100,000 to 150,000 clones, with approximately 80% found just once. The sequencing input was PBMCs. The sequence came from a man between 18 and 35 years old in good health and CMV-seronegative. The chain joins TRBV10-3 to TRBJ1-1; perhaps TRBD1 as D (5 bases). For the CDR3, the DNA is TGTGCCATCAGGTCGACAGACACTGAAGCTTTCTTT. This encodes CAIRSTDTEAFF.